A selection of T cell receptor beta chains follows, all from one sample in a study of lymphopenia after photon versus proton radiotherapy. This table comes from immunoSEQ multiplex PCR, and its TCRdb copy is limited to in-frame clones, with some not included. Seen here are 150,000 to 200,000 clones, 70% to 90% observed once, and the top ten hold around 4.5%. Sample: peripheral blood, taken from a patient treated with photon-based radiotherapy. These receptors were obtained from a man over 45 with gastric cancer. Both conserved end residues are part of each CDR3.

>TRBJ1-2|TRBV4-2
CASSQDEGADYGYTF
>TRBJ2-1|TRBV29-1
CSVMTGPKYNEQFF
>TRBJ2-2|TRBV27
CASSYRDLRTGELFF
>TRBJ2-2|TRBV19
CASTTFSGMSTGELFF
>TRBJ1-1|TRBV10-1
CASSEQTPWRDEAFF
>TRBJ1-3|TRBV11-2
CASSTQGGGFSGNTIYF
>TRBJ2-5|TRBV5-4
CASSLSAGVGETQYF
>TRBJ2-1|TRBV5-4
CASSRTSGITIGWQFF
>TRBJ2-1|TRBV4-1
CASSPFGLGINEQFF
>TRBJ1-1|TRBV2
CASSELAQANTEAFF
>TRBJ2-3|TRBV14
CASSQDPAGGPHITDTQYF
>TRBJ2-7|TRBV19
CATSYQASGGYEQYF
>TRBJ1-1|TRBV6-6
CASSLREAFF
>TRBJ2-1|TRBV7-2
CASSPAGADNEQFF
>TRBJ2-3|TRBV6-1
CASSEGWWRARADTQYF
>TRBJ2-5|TRBV2
CASSGGMAWDSQETQYF
>TRBJ1-5|TRBV6-6
CASSGKTGANQPQHF
>TRBJ2-7|TRBV18
CASSPPGLAVYEQYF
>TRBJ2-7|TRBV6-5
CASSRTAAYEQYF
>TRBJ1-5|TRBV30
CAWSVEDQPQHF
>TRBJ1-1|TRBV11-2
CASSLLKGPAYTEAFF
>TRBJ2-7|TRBV2
CASSALRGSEQYF
>TRBJ2-7|TRBV2
CASSGLEGYEQYF
>TRBJ2-7|TRBV21-1
CASSKVGERDRQLYEQYF
>TRBJ1-2|TRBV5-4
CASSLEQGYGYTF
>TRBJ1-1|TRBV5-1
CASSLGAGEAFF
>TRBJ1-5|TRBV30
CAWNDRGDQPQHF
>TRBJ1-5|TRBV27
CASSSGDGYNQPQHF
>TRBJ2-7|TRBV29-1
CSVDAGGEYEQYF
>TRBJ1-2|TRBV6-6
CASSVTGENYGYTF
>TRBJ2-7|TRBV6-1
CASSVRREASYEQYF
>TRBJ2-3|TRBV7-3
CASSLLRTDTQYF
>TRBJ1-2|TRBV5-5
CASSRTGESSGYTF
>TRBJ2-1|TRBV5-1
CASSKAGSYNEQFF
>TRBJ1-2|TRBV18
CASSPDFLATYGYTF
>TRBJ2-3|TRBV11-2
CASSLDRTSTDTQYF
>TRBJ2-1|TRBV19
CASSLLYNEQFF
>TRBJ1-1|TRBV4-2
CASSQAPTARSTEAFF
>TRBJ1-3|TRBV7-2
CASSLAGNTIYF
>TRBJ2-7|TRBV7-3
CASSFYSGHTYEQYF
>TRBJ2-7|TRBV6-5
CASSYGGAGGGNEQYF
>TRBJ2-1|TRBV5-1
CASSQGLAGGNEQFF
>TRBJ2-1|TRBV5-4
CASSGTGTYNEQFF